This TCR beta chain was documented in a study of blood T cell repertoires in COVID-19. The CDR3 has 15 amino acids. Germline CDR1 is SGHVS and CDR2 is FQNEAQ. V lost 4 bases and J lost 3, with 15 bases in between. Participants spanned ages about 18 to 95 years and resided in about 24 US areas. Sequencing was performed with immunoSEQ multiplex PCR; in TCRdb, only in-frame clones are kept and a portion is missing. Of about 160,000 clones listed, approximately 80% are singletons. This TCR came from a man aged 40-49 years who had recovered from COVID-19. The V call is TRBV7-8, the J call TRBJ1-1; D may be TRBD1 (5 bases). The specimen was PBMCs or T cells enriched from blood (not recorded which). CDR3 DNA: TGTGCCAGCAGCTCCGGCGGTGGGGGGTACACTGAAGCTTTCTTT. Translated: CASSSGGGGYTEAFF.